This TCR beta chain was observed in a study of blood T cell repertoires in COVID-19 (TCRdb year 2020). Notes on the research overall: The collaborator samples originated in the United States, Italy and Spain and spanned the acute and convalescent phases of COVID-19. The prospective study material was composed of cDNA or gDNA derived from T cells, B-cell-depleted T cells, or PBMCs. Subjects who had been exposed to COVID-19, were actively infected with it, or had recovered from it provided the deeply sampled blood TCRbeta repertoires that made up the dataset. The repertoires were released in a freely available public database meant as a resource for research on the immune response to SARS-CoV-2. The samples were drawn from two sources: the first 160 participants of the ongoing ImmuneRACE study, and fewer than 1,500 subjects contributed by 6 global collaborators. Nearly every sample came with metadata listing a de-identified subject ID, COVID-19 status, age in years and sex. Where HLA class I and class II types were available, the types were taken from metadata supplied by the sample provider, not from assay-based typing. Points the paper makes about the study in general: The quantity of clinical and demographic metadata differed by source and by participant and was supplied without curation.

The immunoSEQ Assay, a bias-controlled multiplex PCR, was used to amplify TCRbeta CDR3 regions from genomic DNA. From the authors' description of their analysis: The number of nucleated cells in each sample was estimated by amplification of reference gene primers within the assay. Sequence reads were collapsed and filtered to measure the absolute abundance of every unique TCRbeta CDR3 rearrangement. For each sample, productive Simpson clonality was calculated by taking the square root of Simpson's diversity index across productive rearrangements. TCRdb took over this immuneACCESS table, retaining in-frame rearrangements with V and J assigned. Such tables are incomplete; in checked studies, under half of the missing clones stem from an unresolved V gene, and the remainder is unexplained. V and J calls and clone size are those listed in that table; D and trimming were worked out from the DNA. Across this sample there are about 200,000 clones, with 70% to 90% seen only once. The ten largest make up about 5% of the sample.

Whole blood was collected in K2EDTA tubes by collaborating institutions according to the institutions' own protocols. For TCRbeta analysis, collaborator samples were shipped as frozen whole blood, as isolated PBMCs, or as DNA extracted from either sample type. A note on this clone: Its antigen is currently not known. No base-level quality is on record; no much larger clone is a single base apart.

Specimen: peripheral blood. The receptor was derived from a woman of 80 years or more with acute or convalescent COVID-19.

Here the CDR3 is given as CASSWDRWNSIYF. The bases read TGTGCCAGCAGCTGGGACAGGTGGAATTCCATATATTTT. The chain uses TRBV11-1 and TRBJ1-3; TRBD1 agrees with 8 junctional bases. For CDR1 and CDR2, the germline V gene (reference sequence) lists SGHAT and FQDESV. Counted from cysteine to phenylalanine, this CDR3 has 13 amino acids. Here the CDR3 DNA is all that survives: 39 bases in frame from base 1. V is trimmed back by 4 bases and J by 11 bases, and the junction contains 7 bases that no gene match accounts for.